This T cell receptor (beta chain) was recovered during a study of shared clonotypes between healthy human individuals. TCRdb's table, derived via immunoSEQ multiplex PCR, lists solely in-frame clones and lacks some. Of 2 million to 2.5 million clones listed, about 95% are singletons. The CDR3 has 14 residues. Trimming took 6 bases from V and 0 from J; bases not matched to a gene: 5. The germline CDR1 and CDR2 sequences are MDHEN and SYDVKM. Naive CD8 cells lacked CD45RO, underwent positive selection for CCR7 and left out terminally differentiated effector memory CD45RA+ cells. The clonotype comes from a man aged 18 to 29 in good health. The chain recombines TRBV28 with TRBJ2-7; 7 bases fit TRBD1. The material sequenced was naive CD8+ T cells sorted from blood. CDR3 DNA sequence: TGTGCCAGCAGGTTACAGGGGTACTCCTACGAGCAGTACTTC. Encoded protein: CASRLQGYSYEQYF.